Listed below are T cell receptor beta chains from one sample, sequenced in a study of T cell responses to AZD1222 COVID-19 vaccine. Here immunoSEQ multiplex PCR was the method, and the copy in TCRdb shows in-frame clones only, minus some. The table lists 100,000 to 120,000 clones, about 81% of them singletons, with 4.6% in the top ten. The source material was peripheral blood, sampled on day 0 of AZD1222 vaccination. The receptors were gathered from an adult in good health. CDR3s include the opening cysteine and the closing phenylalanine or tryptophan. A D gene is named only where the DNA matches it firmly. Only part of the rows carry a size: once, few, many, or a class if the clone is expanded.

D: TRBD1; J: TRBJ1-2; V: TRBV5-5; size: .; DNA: TGTGCCAGCAGCTCCATTGTGTGGACAGGAGGGAACTATGGCTACACCTTC; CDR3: CASSSIVWTGGNYGYTF
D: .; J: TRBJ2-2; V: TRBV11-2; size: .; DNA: TGTGCCAGCAGCGGGGTGAACACCGGGGAGCTGTTTTTT; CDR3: CASSGVNTGELFF
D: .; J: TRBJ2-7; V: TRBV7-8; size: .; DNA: TGTGCCAGCAGCGGCAGGACCAATACCTACGAGCAGTACTTC; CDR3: CASSGRTNTYEQYF
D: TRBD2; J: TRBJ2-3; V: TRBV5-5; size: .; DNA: TGTGCCAGCAGCCGGTATAGCGGGAGTGATACGCAGTATTTT; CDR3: CASSRYSGSDTQYF
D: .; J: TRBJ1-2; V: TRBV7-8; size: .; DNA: TGTGCCAGCAGCTTAGAACACTATGGCTACACCTTC; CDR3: CASSLEHYGYTF
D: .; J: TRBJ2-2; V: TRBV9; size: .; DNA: TGTGCCAGCAGCGTAGATCTAACCGTAACCCGGGAGCTGTTTTTT; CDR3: CASSVDLTVTRELFF
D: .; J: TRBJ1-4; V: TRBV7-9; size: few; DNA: TGTGCCAGCAGCCTCTATGCGGTGGCTAATGAAAAACTGTTTTTT; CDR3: CASSLYAVANEKLFF
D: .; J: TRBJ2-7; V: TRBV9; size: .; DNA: TGTGCCAGCAGCCCCTGGACGGATACCTACGAGCAGTACTTC; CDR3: CASSPWTDTYEQYF
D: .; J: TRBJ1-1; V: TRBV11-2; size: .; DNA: TGTGCCAGCAGCTTAGAGAGGCGGGACAACACTGAAGCTTTCTTT; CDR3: CASSLERRDNTEAFF
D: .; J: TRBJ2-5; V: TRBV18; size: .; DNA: TGTGCCAGCTCACCTGGATTTGGCAGGGAGACCCAGTACTTC; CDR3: CASSPGFGRETQYF
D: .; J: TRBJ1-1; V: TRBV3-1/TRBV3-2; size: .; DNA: TGTGCCAGCAGCCAAGCCCACCAGGGGTTTGTGAACACTGAAGCTTTCTTT; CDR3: CASSQAHQGFVNTEAFF
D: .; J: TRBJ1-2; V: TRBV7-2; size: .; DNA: TGTGCCAGCAGCTTGACATTGCCCTATGGCTACACCTTC; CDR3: CASSLTLPYGYTF
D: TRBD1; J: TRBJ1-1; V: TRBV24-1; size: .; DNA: TGTGCCACCCGGGGACAGGGGTACACTGAAGCTTTCTTT; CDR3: CATRGQGYTEAFF
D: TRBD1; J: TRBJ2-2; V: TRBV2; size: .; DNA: TGTGCCAGCAGTCGGGACAGGCAGACCGGGGAGCTGTTTTTT; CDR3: CASSRDRQTGELFF
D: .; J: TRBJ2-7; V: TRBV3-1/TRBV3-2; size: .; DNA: TGTGCCAGCAGCCAAGTGGCAGGGGGGTCCTACGAGCAGTACTTC; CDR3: CASSQVAGGSYEQYF
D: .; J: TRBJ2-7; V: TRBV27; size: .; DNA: TGTGCCAGCAGTTTATTGGACAAACGCTACGAGCAGTACTTC; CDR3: CASSLLDKRYEQYF
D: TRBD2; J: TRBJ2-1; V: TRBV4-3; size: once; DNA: TGCGCCAGCAGCCCGGCTAGCGGGAGGATTCGGCCAAACAATGAGCAGTTCTTC; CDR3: CASSPASGRIRPNNEQFF
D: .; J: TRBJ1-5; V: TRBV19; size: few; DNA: TGTGCCAGTAGTATCTCTGCGGCGGCTAAGGGGCCCCAGCATTTT; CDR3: CASSISAAAKGPQHF
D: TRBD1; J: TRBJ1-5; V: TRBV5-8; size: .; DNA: TGTGCCAGCAGCTTGGCCCCGGGACAGGCCGGCCGATGGCCCCAGCATTTT; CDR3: CASSLAPGQAGRWPQHF
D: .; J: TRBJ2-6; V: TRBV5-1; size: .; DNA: TGCGCCAGCTCGGACGGGGGGGCCAACGTCCTGACTTTC; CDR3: CASSDGGANVLTF
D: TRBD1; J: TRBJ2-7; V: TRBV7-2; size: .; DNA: TGTGCCAGCAGCCCGATGGGACAGTTGGTCTCCTACGAGCAGTACTTC; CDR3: CASSPMGQLVSYEQYF
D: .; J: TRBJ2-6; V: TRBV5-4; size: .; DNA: TGTGCCAGCAGCTTCTCTGGGGCCAACGTCCTGACTTTC; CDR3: CASSFSGANVLTF
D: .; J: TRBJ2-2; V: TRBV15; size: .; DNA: TGTGCCACCAGCAGACAGGATACCGGGGAGCTGTTTTTT; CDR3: CATSRQDTGELFF
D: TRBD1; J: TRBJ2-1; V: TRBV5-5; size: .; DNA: TGTGCCAGCAGCAGGGACAGGGGGCGGAATGAGCAGTTCTTC; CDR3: CASSRDRGRNEQFF
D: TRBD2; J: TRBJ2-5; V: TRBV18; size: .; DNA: TGTGCCAGCTCACGCGGACTAGCGGGAGGACCGGAGACCCAGTACTTC; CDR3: CASSRGLAGGPETQYF
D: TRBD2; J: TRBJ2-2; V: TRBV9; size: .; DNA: TGTGCCAGCAGCGGGCTAGCGGGCTATAGGCCCGGCACCGGGGAGCTGTTTTTT; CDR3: CASSGLAGYRPGTGELFF
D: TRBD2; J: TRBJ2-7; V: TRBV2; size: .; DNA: TGTGCCAGCAGCAGGAGCGGGACTAGCGGGGGTACCTACGAGCAGTACTTC; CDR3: CASSRSGTSGGTYEQYF
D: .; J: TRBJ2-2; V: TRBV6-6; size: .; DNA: TGTGCCAGCGGTAACGGGTGGGGCGGGGAGCTGTTTTTT; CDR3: CASGNGWGGELFF
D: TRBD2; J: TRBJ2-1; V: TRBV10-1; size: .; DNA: TGCGCCAGCAGTGATGGACTAGCGGGAGACGATGAGCAGTTCTTC; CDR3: CASSDGLAGDDEQFF
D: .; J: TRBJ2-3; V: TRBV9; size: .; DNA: TGTGCCAGCAGCGTAGGATCGGCCACAGATACGCAGTATTTT; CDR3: CASSVGSATDTQYF
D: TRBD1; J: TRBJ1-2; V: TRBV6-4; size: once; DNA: TGTGCCAGCAGTGATTCGGGACAGTCCTATGGCTACACCTTC; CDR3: CASSDSGQSYGYTF
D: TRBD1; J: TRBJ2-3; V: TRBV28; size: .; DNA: TGTGCCAGCAGTTCAAGGACAGGGGAGGGGACAGATACGCAGTATTTT; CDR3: CASSSRTGEGTDTQYF
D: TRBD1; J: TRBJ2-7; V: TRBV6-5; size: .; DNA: TGTGCCAGCAGTTATAGAGGGACAGGCTTAGTCGAGCAGTACTTC; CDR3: CASSYRGTGLVEQYF
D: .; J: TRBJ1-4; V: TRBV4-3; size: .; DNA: TGCGCCAGCAGCCGGAACCGGGACACGAGAAAAAAACTGTTTTTT; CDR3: CASSRNRDTRKKLFF
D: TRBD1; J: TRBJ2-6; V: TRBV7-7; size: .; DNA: TGTGCCAGCAGCCCCGGACAGGCTGGGGCCAACGTCCTGACTTTC; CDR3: CASSPGQAGANVLTF
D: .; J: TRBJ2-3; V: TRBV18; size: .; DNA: TGTGCCAGCTCACCAGATAGCACAGATACGCAGTATTTT; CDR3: CASSPDSTDTQYF
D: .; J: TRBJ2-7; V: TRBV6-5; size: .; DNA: TGTGCCAGCAGTTGGGGGAACGAGCAGTACTTC; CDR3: CASSWGNEQYF
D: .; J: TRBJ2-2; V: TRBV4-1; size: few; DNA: TGCGCCAGCAGCCACGGCACCGGGGAGCTGTTTTTT; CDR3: CASSHGTGELFF
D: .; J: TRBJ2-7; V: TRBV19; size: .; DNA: TGTGCCAGTAAGAGTCTATTTTCCTACGAGCAGTACTTC; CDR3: CASKSLFSYEQYF
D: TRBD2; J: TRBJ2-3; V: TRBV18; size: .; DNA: TGTGCCAGCTCCCTAGCGGGCGCTTACACAGATACGCAGTATTTT; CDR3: CASSLAGAYTDTQYF
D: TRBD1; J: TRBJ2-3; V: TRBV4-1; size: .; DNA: TGCGCCAGCAGCCACCGGGAGAAGGACAGGGTCACAGATACGCAGTATTTT; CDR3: CASSHREKDRVTDTQYF
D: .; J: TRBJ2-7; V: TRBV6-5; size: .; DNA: TGTGCCAGCAGTAATCCGGGGGACTCCTACGAGCAGTACTTC; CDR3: CASSNPGDSYEQYF
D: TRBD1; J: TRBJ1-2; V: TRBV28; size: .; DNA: TGTGCCAGCAGGGGGACAGGAAACTATGGCTACACCTTC; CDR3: CASRGTGNYGYTF
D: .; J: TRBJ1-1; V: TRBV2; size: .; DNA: TGTGCCAGCAACGGAGGGTATAACACTGAAGCTTTCTTT; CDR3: CASNGGYNTEAFF
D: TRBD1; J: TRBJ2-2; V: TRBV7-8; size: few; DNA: TGTGCCAGCAGCAGCCGGGACAGGGTGTTTTTT; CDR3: CASSSRDRVFF
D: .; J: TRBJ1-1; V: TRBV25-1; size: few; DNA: TGTGCCAGCAGTACCACAGGTATGAACACTGAAGCTTTCTTT; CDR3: CASSTTGMNTEAFF
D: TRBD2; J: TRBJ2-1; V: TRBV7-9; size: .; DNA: TGTGCCAGCAGGGCCGGGACTAGTTCCTACAATGAGCAGTTCTTC; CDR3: CASRAGTSSYNEQFF
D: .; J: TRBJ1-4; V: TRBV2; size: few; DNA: TGTGCCAGCAGTCTAACAGATAATGAAAAACTGTTTTTT; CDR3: CASSLTDNEKLFF
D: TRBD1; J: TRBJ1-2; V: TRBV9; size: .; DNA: TGTGCCAGCAGCTCCCCAGGGGGCTGGGGCTACACCTTC; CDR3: CASSSPGGWGYTF
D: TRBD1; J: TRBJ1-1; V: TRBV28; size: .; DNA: TGTGCCAGCAGTGCAGGGGGCAGTGAAGCTTTCTTT; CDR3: CASSAGGSEAFF
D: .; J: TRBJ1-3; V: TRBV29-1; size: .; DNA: TGCAGCGTTGGAGAATCTGGAAACACCATATATTTT; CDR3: CSVGESGNTIYF
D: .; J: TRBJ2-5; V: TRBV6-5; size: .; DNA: TGTGCCAGCAGTTCCCCAGGGGGTAGCGGTCAAGAGACCCAGTACTTC; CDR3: CASSSPGGSGQETQYF
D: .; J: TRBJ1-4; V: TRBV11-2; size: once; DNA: TGTGCCAGCAGCCCCGGGAGGGGGAGGACTAATGAAAAACTGTTTTTT; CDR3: CASSPGRGRTNEKLFF
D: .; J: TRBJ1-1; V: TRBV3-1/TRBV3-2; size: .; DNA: TGTGCCAGCAGCCCGGAATTCAAAGGGCAGGGAATGGTGAACACTGAAGCTTTCTTT; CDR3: CASSPEFKGQGMVNTEAFF
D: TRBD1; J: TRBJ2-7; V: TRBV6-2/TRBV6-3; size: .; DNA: TGTGCCAGCAGTCGCCGGGACAGCTACGAGCAGTACTTC; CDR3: CASSRRDSYEQYF